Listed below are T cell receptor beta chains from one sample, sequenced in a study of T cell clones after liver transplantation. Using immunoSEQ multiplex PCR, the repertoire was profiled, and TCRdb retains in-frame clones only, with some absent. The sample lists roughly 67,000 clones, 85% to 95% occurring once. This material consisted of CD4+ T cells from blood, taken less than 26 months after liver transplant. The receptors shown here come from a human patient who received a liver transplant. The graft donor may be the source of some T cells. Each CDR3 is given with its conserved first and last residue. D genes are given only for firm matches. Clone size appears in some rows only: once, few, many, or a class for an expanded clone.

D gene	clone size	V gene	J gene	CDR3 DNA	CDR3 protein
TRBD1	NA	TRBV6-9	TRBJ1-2	TGTGCCAGCGGACAGGGGGAAGCCAACTATGGCTACACCTTC	CASGQGEANYGYTF
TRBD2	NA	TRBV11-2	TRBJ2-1	TGTGCCAGCAGCTCGCTAGCGGTCGTCTACAATGAGCAGTTCTTC	CASSSLAVVYNEQFF
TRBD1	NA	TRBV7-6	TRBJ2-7	TGTGCCAGCAGCAAGAGGTCGGGAACAGGGGGCCTGTCAACCTACGAGCAGTACTTC	CASSKRSGTGGLSTYEQYF
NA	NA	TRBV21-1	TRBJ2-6	TGTGCCAGCAGCCGAGGACAGGCAAGCTCTGGGGCCAACGTCCTGACTTTC	CASSRGQASSGANVLTF
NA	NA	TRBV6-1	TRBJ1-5	TGTGCCAGCAGTGGTCCCCGGGACAACAATCAGCCCCAGCATTTT	CASSGPRDNNQPQHF
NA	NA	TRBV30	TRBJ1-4	TGTGCCTGGAGGAGGGGGGGAGATGAAAAACTGTTTTTT	CAWRRGGDEKLFF
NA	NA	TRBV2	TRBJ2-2	TGTGCCAGCAGTGAAGTCCCAGGTGCCGGGGAGCTGTTTTTT	CASSEVPGAGELFF
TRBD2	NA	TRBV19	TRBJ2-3	TGTGCCAGTAGTATCTTCGGGACTAGCGGAGATACGCAGTATTTT	CASSIFGTSGDTQYF
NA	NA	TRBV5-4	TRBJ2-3	TGTGCCAGCAGCTTGGCAGGGGCTGGCACAGATACGCAGTATTTT	CASSLAGAGTDTQYF
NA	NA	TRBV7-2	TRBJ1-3	TGTGCCAGCGCCCCCGGCATCGGGCGCGCGAGAAACACCATATATTTT	CASAPGIGRARNTIYF
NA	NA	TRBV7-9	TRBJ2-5	TGTGCCAGCAGCTTAAGCCGCAAAACGGAGACCCAGTACTTC	CASSLSRKTETQYF
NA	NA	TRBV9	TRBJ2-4	TGTGCCAGCAGCGTAGGAACGGCTGCCAAAAACATTCAGTACTTC	CASSVGTAAKNIQYF
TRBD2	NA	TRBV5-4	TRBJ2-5	TGTGCCAGCAGCTTTCCGTGGGCTAGCGGGGAAGAGACCCAGTACTTC	CASSFPWASGEETQYF
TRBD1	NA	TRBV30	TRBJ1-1	TGTGCCTGGAGACCTACCGGACAGGGGGCCCGCACTGAAGCTTTCTTT	CAWRPTGQGARTEAFF
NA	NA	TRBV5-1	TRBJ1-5	TGCGCCAGCAGCTTGGAGGGTAGCAATCAGCCCCAGCATTTT	CASSLEGSNQPQHF
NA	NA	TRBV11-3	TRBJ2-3	TGTGCCAGCAAAGGAGGGGGAAGTCCAGATACGCAGTATTTT	CASKGGGSPDTQYF
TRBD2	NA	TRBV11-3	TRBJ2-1	TGTGCCAGCAGCGGTTCTAGCGGGAGGTTCATCGACGATGAGCAGTTCTTC	CASSGSSGRFIDDEQFF
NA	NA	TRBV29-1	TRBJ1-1	TGCAGCGTTGAACGGGGTTACACTGAAGCTTTCTTT	CSVERGYTEAFF
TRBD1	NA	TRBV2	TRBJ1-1	TGTGCCAGCAGTCCCAGGACAGGGGGGACGAACACTGAAGCTTTCTTT	CASSPRTGGTNTEAFF
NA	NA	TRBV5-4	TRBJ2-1	TGTGCCAGCAGCTTGGCAACCAGCGGGTACAATGAGCAGTTCTTC	CASSLATSGYNEQFF
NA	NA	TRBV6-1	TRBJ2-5	TGTGCCAGCAGTGAAGCGCTTCGATACCAAGAGACCCAGTACTTC	CASSEALRYQETQYF
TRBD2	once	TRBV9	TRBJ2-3	TGTGCCAGCAGCGCCAGGACTAGCGGGAGTGCAGATACGCAGTATTTT	CASSARTSGSADTQYF
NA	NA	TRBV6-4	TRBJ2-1	TGTGCCAGCAAGGGGCCAGGTTACAATGAGCAGTTCTTC	CASKGPGYNEQFF
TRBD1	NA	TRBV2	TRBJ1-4	TGTGCCAGCAGTTATGACAGGGTGAACGAAAAACTGTTTTTT	CASSYDRVNEKLFF
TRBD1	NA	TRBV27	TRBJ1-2	TGTGCCAGCAGGGCGGAGACAGGGGGCGGCTACACCTTC	CASRAETGGGYTF
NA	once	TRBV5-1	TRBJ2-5	TGCGCCAGCAGCGAGGGGGGGAGTGCTGAGACCCAGTACTTC	CASSEGGSAETQYF
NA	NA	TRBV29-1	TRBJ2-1	TGCAGCGGGGATGACAGTTCCTACAATGAGCAGTTCTTC	CSGDDSSYNEQFF
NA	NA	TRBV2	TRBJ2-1	TGTGCCAGCAGTGAAGTCAATGAGCAGTTCTTC	CASSEVNEQFF
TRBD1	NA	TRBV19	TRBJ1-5	TGTGCCAGTAGTCCGCGACAGGGTCTAAGCAATCAGCCCCAGCATTTT	CASSPRQGLSNQPQHF
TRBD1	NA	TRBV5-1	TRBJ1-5	TGCGCCAGCAGCTTACACAGGGGGCACCCTCTATTACAACGGATGACCCAGCATTTT	CASSLHRGHPLLQRMTQHF
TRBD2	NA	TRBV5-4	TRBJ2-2	TGTGCCAGCAGCCGGACTAGCGGGACCGCGAACACCGGGGAGCTGTTTTTT	CASSRTSGTANTGELFF
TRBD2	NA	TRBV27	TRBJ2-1	TGTGCCAGCAATTTCGATAGCGGGAGCTCCTACAATGAGCAGTTCTTC	CASNFDSGSSYNEQFF
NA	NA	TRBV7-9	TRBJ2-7	TGTGCCAGCAGCCTAGGGGCCGAGCAGTACTTC	CASSLGAEQYF
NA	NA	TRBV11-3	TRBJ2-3	TGTGCCAGCAGGCCCTCGGAGTCAGATACGCAGTATTTT	CASRPSESDTQYF
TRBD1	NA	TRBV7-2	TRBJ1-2	TGTGCCAGCAGCTTAGCCGCCAGGGGGCTCGCCTTC	CASSLAARGLAF